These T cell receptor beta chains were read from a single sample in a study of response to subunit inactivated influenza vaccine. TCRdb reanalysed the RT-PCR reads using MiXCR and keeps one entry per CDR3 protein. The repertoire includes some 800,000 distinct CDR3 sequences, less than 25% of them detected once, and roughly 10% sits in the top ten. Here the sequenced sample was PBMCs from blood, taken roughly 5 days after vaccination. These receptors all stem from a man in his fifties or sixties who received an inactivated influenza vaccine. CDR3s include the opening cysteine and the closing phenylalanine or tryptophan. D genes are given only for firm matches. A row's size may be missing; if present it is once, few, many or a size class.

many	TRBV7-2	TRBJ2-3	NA	CASSLGPLTDTQYF	TGTGCCAGCAGCTTAGGACCTCTCACAGATACGCAGTATTTT
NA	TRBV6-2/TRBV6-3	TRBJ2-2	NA	CASSYPTRATGELFF	TGTGCCAGCAGTTACCCGACTAGGGCCACCGGGGAGCTGTTTTTT
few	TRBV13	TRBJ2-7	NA	CASSSTPDYEQYF	TGTGCCAGCAGCTCTACCCCAGACTACGAGCAGTACTTC
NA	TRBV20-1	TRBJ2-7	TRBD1	CSAHSGTGRYEQYF	TGCAGTGCTCATTCCGGGACAGGGCGCTACGAGCAGTACTTC
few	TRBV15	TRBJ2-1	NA	CATSQGTSNEQFF	TGTGCCACCAGCCAAGGGACTTCCAATGAGCAGTTCTTC
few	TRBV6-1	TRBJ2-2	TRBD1	CASRRTGTGLTGELFF	TGTGCCAGCAGGCGAACCGGGACAGGGTTAACCGGGGAGCTGTTTTTT
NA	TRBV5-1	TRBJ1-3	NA	CASSLALGTRSGNTIYF	TGCGCCAGCAGCTTGGCCCTGGGTACGAGGTCTGGAAACACCATATATTTT
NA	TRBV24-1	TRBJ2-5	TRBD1	CATSDRDRGGYRETQYF	TGTGCCACCAGTGACCGGGACAGGGGCGGATATAGGGAGACCCAGTACTTC
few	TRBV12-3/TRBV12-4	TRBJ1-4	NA	CASRYPGTDEKLFF	TGTGCCAGCAGATACCCCGGGACGGATGAAAAACTGTTTTTT
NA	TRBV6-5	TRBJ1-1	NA	CASSYRDWNTEAFF	TGTGCCAGCAGTTATAGGGATTGGAACACTGAAGCTTTCTTT
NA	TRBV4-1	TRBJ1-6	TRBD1	CASSRDRAAGSPLHF	TGCGCCAGCAGCCGGGACAGGGCGGCGGGATCACCCCTCCACTTT
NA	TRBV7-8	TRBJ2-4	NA	CASSPLIGTLAKNIQYF	TGTGCCAGCAGCCCTCTGATTGGGACCCTTGCCAAAAACATTCAGTACTTC
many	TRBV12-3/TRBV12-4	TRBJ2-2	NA	CASRTGQNTGELFF	TGTGCCAGCAGGACGGGACAGAACACCGGGGAGCTGTTTTTT
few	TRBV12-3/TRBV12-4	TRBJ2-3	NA	CATRGAPNPTDTQYF	TGTGCCACCCGGGGGGCCCCAAACCCCACAGATACGCAGTATTTT
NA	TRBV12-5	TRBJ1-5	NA	CASGLYDSLGRNQPQHF	TGTGCTAGTGGTTTGTATGACAGTTTGGGTCGCAATCAGCCCCAGCATTTT
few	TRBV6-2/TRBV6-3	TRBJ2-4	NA	CASSPGLTDIQYF	TGTGCCAGCAGCCCAGGACTTACTGACATTCAGTACTTC
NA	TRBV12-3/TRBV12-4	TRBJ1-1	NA	CASSQKGGTSAFF	TGTGCCAGCAGTCAAAAGGGGGGAACAAGCGCTTTCTTT
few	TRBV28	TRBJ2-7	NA	CASSLSGQIYEQYF	TGTGCCAGCAGTTTATCAGGACAGATCTACGAGCAGTACTTC
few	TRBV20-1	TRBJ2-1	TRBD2	CSARDGTSGGYNEQFF	TGCAGTGCTAGAGACGGGACTAGCGGGGGTTACAATGAGCAGTTCTTC
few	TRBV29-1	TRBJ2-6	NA	CSVEENAGANVLTF	TGCAGCGTTGAAGAAAATGCTGGGGCCAACGTCCTGACTTTC
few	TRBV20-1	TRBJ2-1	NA	CSARDYPHQFF	TGCAGTGCTAGAGATTACCCCCACCAGTTCTTC
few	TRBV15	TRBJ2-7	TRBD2	CATSRDFGGRIYEQYF	TGTGCCACCAGCAGAGATTTTGGCGGGAGGATCTACGAGCAGTACTTC
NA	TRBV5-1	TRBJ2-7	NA	CASSWDLRGLYEQYF	TGCGCCAGCAGCTGGGATCTGAGGGGCCTCTACGAGCAGTACTTC
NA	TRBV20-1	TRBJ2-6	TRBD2	CSATGLADSGANVLTF	TGCAGTGCTACGGGACTAGCCGACTCTGGGGCCAACGTCCTGACTTTC
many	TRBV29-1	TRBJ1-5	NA	CSVASLGQPQHF	TGCAGCGTTGCGTCCTTGGGGCAGCCCCAGCATTTT
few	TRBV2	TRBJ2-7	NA	CASSGSPGPYEQYF	TGTGCCAGCAGTGGGTCCCCAGGCCCCTACGAGCAGTACTTC
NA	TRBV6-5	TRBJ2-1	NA	CASRLGQILNYNEQFF	TGTGCCAGCAGACTCGGACAGATCCTAAATTACAATGAGCAGTTCTTC
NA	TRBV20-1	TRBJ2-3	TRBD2	CSARPALAGGTDTQYF	TGCAGTGCTAGACCCGCTCTAGCGGGGGGCACAGATACGCAGTATTTT
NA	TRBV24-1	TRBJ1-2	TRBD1	CATSGTDRGAPSGYGYTF	TGTGCCACCAGTGGAACGGACAGGGGTGCTCCTTCCGGCTATGGCTACACCTTC
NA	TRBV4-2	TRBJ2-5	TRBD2	CASSPLGGSGGQETQYF	TGTGCCAGCAGCCCCTTAGGGGGTAGCGGGGGGCAAGAGACCCAGTACTTC
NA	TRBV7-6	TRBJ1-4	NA	CASSRDLRREKLFF	TGTGCCAGCAGCCGGGACCTCCGACGGGAAAAACTGTTTTTT
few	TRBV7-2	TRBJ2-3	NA	CASSLEIGTQYF	TGTGCCAGCAGCTTAGAAATCGGTACGCAGTATTTT
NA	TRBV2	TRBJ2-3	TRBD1	CASSPAETGILDTQYF	TGTGCCAGCAGTCCAGCCGAGACAGGGATCCTCGATACGCAGTATTTT